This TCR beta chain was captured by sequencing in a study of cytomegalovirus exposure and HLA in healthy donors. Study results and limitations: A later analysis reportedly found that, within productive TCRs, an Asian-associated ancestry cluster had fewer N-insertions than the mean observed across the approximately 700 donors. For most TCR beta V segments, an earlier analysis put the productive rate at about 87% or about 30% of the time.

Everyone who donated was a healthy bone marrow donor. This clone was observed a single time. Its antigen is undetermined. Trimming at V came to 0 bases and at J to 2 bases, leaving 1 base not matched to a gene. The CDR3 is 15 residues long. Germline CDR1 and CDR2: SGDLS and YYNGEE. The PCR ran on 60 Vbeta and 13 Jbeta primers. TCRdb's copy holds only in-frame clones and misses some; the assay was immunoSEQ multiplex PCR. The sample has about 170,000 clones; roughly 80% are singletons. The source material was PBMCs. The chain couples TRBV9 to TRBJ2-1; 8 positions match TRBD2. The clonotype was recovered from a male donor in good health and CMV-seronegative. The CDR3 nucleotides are TGTGCCAGCAGCGTAGAACTAGCGGCCTACAATGAGCAGTTCTTC. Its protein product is CASSVELAAYNEQFF.